These 23 T cell receptor beta chains were all obtained from the same sample, sequenced in a study of T-cell reconstitution after alpha-beta-depleted transplantation in children. Unique molecular identifiers were incorporated when the TCRbeta library was constructed. TCRdb analysed the PCR reads with MiXCR anew, one entry per CDR3 protein. The sample shows roughly 120,000 distinct CDR3 sequences, under 30% of them seen only once. Source: PBMCs, mostly from graft donor cells, taken 180 days after TCRalphabeta/CD19-depleted stem cell transplant. These receptors came from a male patient between 2 and 15 years old who had a stem cell transplant for chronic granulomatous disease, so the T cells may come from the graft donor.

This clonotype came up many times. The V and J genes are TRBV19 and TRBJ2-7; 9 nucleotides align to TRBD1. The junction had 2 bases not matched to a gene; V was cut back by 3 bases and J by 2 bases. The CDR3 runs 14 residues. CDR1 and CDR2 from the germline V gene are LNHDA and SQIVND (reference sequence). CDR3 region: CASSIGTGTYEQYF. CDR3 coding DNA: TGTGCCAGTAGTATCGGGACAGGGACCTACGAGCAGTACTTC.

This chain links TRBV29-1 with TRBJ2-7; D might be TRBD2 (6 bases). This CDR3 has 13 amino acids. The germline V gene encodes CDR1 SQVTM and CDR2 ANQGSEA. The ends were cut back, 8 bases at V and 4 bases at J, with 18 bases in the middle. Here the CDR3 DNA reads TGCAGCAATGGGACGGGGGAGCCGTACGAGCAGTACTTC. This encodes CSNGTGEPYEQYF.

The rearrangement joins TRBV27 to TRBJ1-1, with 7 positions matching TRBD1. Trimming took 0 bases from V and 3 from J; bases not matched to a gene: 4. This CDR3 region has 15 residues. Germline CDR1 is MNHEY and CDR2 is SMNVEV (reference sequence). The DNA of the CDR3 is TGTGCCAGCAGTTTATCATACAGGGGAGACACTGAAGCTTTCTTT. Translated, it gives CASSLSYRGDTEAFF.

Ten or more counts support this clonotype. The rearrangement uses TRBV10-3 and TRBJ2-3, with 7 bases matching TRBD1. The CDR3 runs 13 residues. The germline gives CDR1 ENHRY, CDR2 SYGVKD. With 11 bases clipped from V and 0 bases from J, the junction kept 5 bases outside the gene matches. As DNA, the CDR3 is TGTGCCTCCCAGGGGGTGAGCACAGATACGCAGTATTTT. Its translation: CASQGVSTDTQYF.

This clonotype was observed at least ten times. V is TRBV5-1 and J is TRBJ2-1; no definite D call. Germline assignment: CDR1 SGHRS and CDR2 YFSETQ. With 4 bases removed from V and 7 bases from J, the gap between germline ends came to 12 bases. This CDR3 is built from 13 residues. The CDR3 spells CASSVREDNEQFF. The CDR3 bases are TGCGCCAGCAGCGTTAGGGAAGATAATGAGCAGTTCTTC.

The chain joins TRBV29-1 to TRBJ1-4, with D unresolved. Per the germline V gene, CDR1 is SQVTM and CDR2 is ANQGSEA. Between the trimmed V and J ends, which lost 4 bases and 5 bases, there was a span of 5 bases. The CDR3 has 11 amino acids. The CDR3 coding sequence is TGCAGCGTTGGGCGAAATGAAAAACTGTTTTTT. The encoded protein is CSVGRNEKLFF.

This clonotype was detected only a few times. The chain carries TRBV20-1 and TRBJ2-7; D is possibly TRBD2 (6 bases). Germline CDR1 reads DFQATT; CDR2 reads SNEGSKA (reference sequence). Trimming left V 4 bases short and J 4 bases short, with 11 bases between. The length of the CDR3 is 12 residues. The CDR3 region is CSAKGGNYEQYF. CDR3 DNA sequence: TGCAGTGCTAAAGGAGGGAATTACGAGCAGTACTTC.

This chain links TRBV29-1 with TRBJ2-1, with TRBD2 matching 12 bases. V shed 7 bases, J shed 2 bases, and the junction held 9 bases outside the gene matches. The CDR3 sequence is 16 residues long. The germline CDR1 and CDR2 sequences are SQVTM and ANQGSEA. The CDR3 protein is CSGIGTSGRTYNEQFF. The CDR3, as DNA: TGCAGCGGAATAGGGACTAGCGGGCGGACCTACAATGAGCAGTTCTTC.

This clonotype was recorded at least ten times. This rearrangement joins TRBV20-1 to TRBJ2-7, with unresolved D. Trimming shortened V by 4 bases and J by 2 bases, and 12 bases separated the two germline ends. The CDR3 has 13 amino acids. The germline V gene encodes CDR1 DFQATT and CDR2 SNEGSKA (reference sequence). The CDR3 sequence: CSANSIIPYEQYF. The CDR3 bases are TGCAGTGCTAATAGCATCATCCCCTACGAGCAGTACTTC.

This clonotype was detected ten times or more. The J gene is TRBJ2-3, the V gene TRBV15; possible D gene TRBD2, 6 bases. Deletions cut 1 base from V and 0 bases from J, with 8 bases between. Germline V lookup: CDR1 LNHNV, CDR2 YYDKDF (reference sequence). The CDR3 sequence is 15 residues long. This chain's CDR3 is CATSRVAGSTDTQYF. The CDR3, as DNA: TGTGCCACCAGCAGAGTCGCGGGAAGCACAGATACGCAGTATTTT.

Many counts were recorded for this clonotype. V is TRBV20-1 and J is TRBJ1-4, with D hard to call. The ends were cut back, 4 bases at V and 3 bases at J, with 9 bases in the middle. Germline V gene sequence: CDR1 DFQATT, CDR2 SNEGSKA (reference sequence). This CDR3 region has 13 residues. As DNA, the CDR3 is TGCAGTGCTAAAACAGCTCCTAATGAAAAACTGTTTTTT. Translating it yields CSAKTAPNEKLFF.

V and J are TRBV21-1 and TRBJ1-5; TRBD1, the table's D call, lacks a check against the DNA. TRBV21-1 is described as a pseudogene. The CDR3 consists of 17 residues. DNA for the CDR3: TGTGCCAGCAGCAAATTGAGGACAGGCCATAGCAATCAGCCCCAGCATTTT. This codes for CASSKLRTGHSNQPQHF.

Only a few counts were recorded for this clonotype. V and J are TRBV12-3 or TRBV12-4 and TRBJ2-3; TRBD1 matches 7 bases. J lost 9 bases, V lost 8 bases, and 5 bases had no gene match. This CDR3 is built from 11 residues. The CDR3 region has the DNA TGTGCCAGCGACAGGGACGGGACGCAGTATTTT. Encoded protein: CASDRDGTQYF.

This clonotype has just one count. The genes are TRBV18 and TRBJ2-3; no clear D. V was trimmed by 4 bases and J by 2 bases, leaving 16 bases between them. Germline CDR1 reads KGHSH; CDR2 reads LQKENI. CDR3 length: 16 amino acids. CDR3 DNA sequence: TGTGCCAGCTCACAAGAATTTAGACTTACCACAGATACGCAGTATTTT. This translates into CASSQEFRLTTDTQYF.

A few counts support this clonotype. This sequence joins TRBV27 and TRBJ2-1; D tentatively reads TRBD1 or TRBD2 (5 bases each). The CDR3 has 14 residues. With 3 bases removed from V and 4 bases from J, the gap between germline ends came to 10 bases. Germline V CDR1 and CDR2: MNHEY, SMNVEV (reference sequence). CDR3 sequence: CASSLGTSYNEQFF. The CDR3 DNA is TGTGCCAGCAGTTTGGGGACGTCGTACAATGAGCAGTTCTTC.

This clonotype was counted at least ten times. The rearrangement joins TRBV6-5 to TRBJ2-3; 11 nucleotides match TRBD1. Germline CDR1 is MNHEY and CDR2 is SVGAGI. This CDR3 comprises 17 residues. With V trimmed by 2 bases and J by 9 bases, 13 bases remained unmatched. CDR3 loop: CASSYAPPGTGGSTQYF. The CDR3 coding sequence is TGTGCCAGCAGTTACGCCCCTCCCGGGACAGGGGGTTCGACGCAGTATTTT.

This clonotype was found many times. The genes are TRBV7-2 and TRBJ2-7; 8 bases agree with TRBD2. From germline, CDR1 is SGHTA and CDR2 FQGNSA. The CDR3 is 18 residues long. Germline trimming cut 4 bases from V and 0 bases from J; bases unmatched to any gene: 14. The CDR3 DNA reads TGTGCCAGCAGCTCCCGAATAGCGGGAAGAGTGTTCTCCTACGAGCAGTACTTC. Its translation is CASSSRIAGRVFSYEQYF. The variable domain in full, with the rest retrieved from reference TRBV7-2 and TRBJ2-7, is GAGVSQSPSNKVTEKGKDVELRCDPISGHTALYWYRQSLGQGLEFLIYFQGNSAPDKSGLPSDRFSAERTGGSVSTLTIQRTQQEDSAVYLCASSSRIAGRVFSYEQYFGPGTRLTVT.

This clonotype was seen a handful of times. This chain links TRBV20-1 with TRBJ2-2, with D maybe TRBD2 (6 bases). This CDR3 has 15 amino acids. Germline CDR1 reads DFQATT; CDR2 reads SNEGSKA (reference sequence). V was pared by 2 bases and J by 6 bases, with 16 bases between. DNA for the CDR3: TGCAGTGCTAGATTTCCGGGAGTGGTGGCCGGGGAGCTGTTTTTT. As protein: CSARFPGVVAGELFF.

The J gene is TRBJ1-5, the V gene TRBV7-2; no clear D gene. The CDR3 spans 12 residues. Germline assignment: CDR1 SGHTA and CDR2 FQGNSA. The V and J ends lost 6 bases and 4 bases respectively, with 7 bases between them. CDR3 nucleotides: TGTGCCAGCAGACAAGCTAATCAGCCCCAGCATTTT. Amino acid sequence: CASRQANQPQHF.

This clonotype was counted many times. DNA for the CDR3: TGCAGCGTTGATCGGCTAGCGGGAGGTGGTGAGACCCAGTACTTC. It codes for CSVDRLAGGGETQYF. The chain combines TRBV29-1 with TRBJ2-5; TRBD2 matches 11 bases. Germline V lookup: CDR1 SQVTM, CDR2 ANQGSEA. The CDR3 extends over 15 amino acids. V gave up 3 bases and J gave up 5 bases; unmatched junction bases: 8.

The genes are TRBV19 and TRBJ2-7; no reliable D call. Trimming pared 5 bases from V and 7 bases from J, leaving 15 bases between. CDR3 length equals 13 residues. Germline CDR1 is LNHDA and CDR2 is SQIVND (reference sequence). Here the CDR3 reads CASSATPSREQYF. CDR3 sequence (DNA): TGTGCCAGTAGTGCCACCCCGAGTCGGGAGCAGTACTTC.

The table lists this clonotype with a few counts. This chain links TRBV29-1 with TRBJ2-3; TRBD2 might be the D (6 bases). Germline CDR1 and CDR2: SQVTM and ANQGSEA. This CDR3 spans 15 amino acids. The V gene lost 4 bases and the J gene lost 2 bases, with 16 bases spanning the gap. The CDR3 nucleotides are TGCAGCGTTGCGGGCAGGCTAGCGCTCACAGATACGCAGTATTTT. It yields the protein CSVAGRLALTDTQYF.

This clonotype has only a few counts. An end of the junction does not agree with germline; a read error may underlie this. DNA of the CDR3: TGCTGTGCTACCGAGGCCGTGGTAGGGGGAGTGAACGAGCAGTACTTC. Translation gives CCATEAVVGGVNEQYF. The chain employs TRBV20-1 and TRBJ2-7, with a tentative D call TRBD1 (6 bases). The CDR3 is 16 residues long. Germline CDR1 and CDR2: DFQATT and SNEGSKA (reference sequence).